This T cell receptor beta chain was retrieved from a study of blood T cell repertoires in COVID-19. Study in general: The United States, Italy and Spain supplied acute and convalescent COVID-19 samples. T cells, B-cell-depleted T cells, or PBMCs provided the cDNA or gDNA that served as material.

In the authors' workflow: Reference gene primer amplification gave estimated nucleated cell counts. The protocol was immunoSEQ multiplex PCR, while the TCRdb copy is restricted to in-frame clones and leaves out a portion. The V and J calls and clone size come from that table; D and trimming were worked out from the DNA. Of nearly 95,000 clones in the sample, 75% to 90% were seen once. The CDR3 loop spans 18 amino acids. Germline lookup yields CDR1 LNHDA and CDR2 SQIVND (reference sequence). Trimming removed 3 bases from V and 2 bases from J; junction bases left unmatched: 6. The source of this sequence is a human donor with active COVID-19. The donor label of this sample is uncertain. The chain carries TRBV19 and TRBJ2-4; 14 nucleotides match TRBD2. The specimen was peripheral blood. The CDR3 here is CASSMSTSGGASKNIQYF. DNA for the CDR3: TGTGCCAGTAGTATGTCGACTAGCGGGGGGGCTTCCAAAAACATTCAGTACTTC.